This entry concerns a single T cell receptor (beta chain). The V and J ends lost 0 bases and 7 bases, in that order; junction bases with no gene match: 6. Germline V gives CDR1 SGDLS, CDR2 YYNGEE. This CDR3 is built from 15 residues. The sample belongs to a study of cytomegalovirus exposure and HLA in healthy donors. PCR primers comprised 60 Vbeta and 13 Jbeta primers. Generated by immunoSEQ multiplex PCR, the TCRdb table keeps only in-frame clones and is missing some. Its clone listing holds about 190,000 clones. The chain has TRBV9 and TRBJ2-3; 9 bases fit TRBD2. The origin of this receptor is a man aged 25-45 years in good health and CMV-seronegative. The sample was PBMCs. CDR3 protein: CASSVDSGSRHTQYF. The CDR3 DNA reads as TGTGCCAGCAGCGTAGATAGCGGGAGTAGGCATACGCAGTATTTT.